The sequence of this TCR beta chain was determined in a study of shared clonotypes between healthy human individuals. Broader study findings: Clonotype sharing across four donors was observed for around 4.8% of naive CD4 clonotypes. Clonotypes which were not shared had lower generation probabilities than clonotypes that all four donors shared.

This CDR3 contains 13 residues. CDR1 and CDR2 from the germline V gene are GTSNPN and SVGIG (reference sequence). The V end lost 4 bases, the J end lost 5 bases, and 11 bases lay between the germline ends. This clone was seen a single time. Its antigen remains unknown. Adults of Caucasian background living in Nashville, Tennessee made up all donors. Subsets obtained from CD4+ cells comprised CD45RA+ naive and CD45RA-negative memory cells. The data were produced by immunoSEQ multiplex PCR, yet TCRdb's version contains in-frame clones alone and is incomplete. The table lists about 990,000 clones, approximately 80% of them singletons.

The sample comprised memory CD4+ T cells from PBMCs. Sample subset: CD45RA-negative fraction. The rearrangement joins TRBV30 to TRBJ2-2; maybe TRBD1 (6 bases). The sequence came from a man younger than 35 in good health. Some clones in this sample may be carry-over from other donors' samples. For the CDR3, the DNA is TGTGCCTGGACTCCGCAGGGGACCGGGGAGCTGTTTTTT. Translated, it gives CAWTPQGTGELFF.